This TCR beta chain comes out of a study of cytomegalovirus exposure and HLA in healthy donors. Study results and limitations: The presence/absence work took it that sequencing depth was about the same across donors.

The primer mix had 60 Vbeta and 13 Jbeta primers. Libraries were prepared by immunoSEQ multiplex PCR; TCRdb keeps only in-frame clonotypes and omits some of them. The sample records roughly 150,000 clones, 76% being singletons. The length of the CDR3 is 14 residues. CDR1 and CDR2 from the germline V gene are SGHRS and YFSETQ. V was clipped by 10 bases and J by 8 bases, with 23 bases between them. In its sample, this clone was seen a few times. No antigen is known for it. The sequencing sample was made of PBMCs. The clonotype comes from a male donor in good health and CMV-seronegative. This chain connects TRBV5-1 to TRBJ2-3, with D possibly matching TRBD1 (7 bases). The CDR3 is CAGREGGLGGTQYF. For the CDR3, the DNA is TGCGCCGGACGAGAAGGGGGCCTCGGGGGTACGCAGTATTTT.